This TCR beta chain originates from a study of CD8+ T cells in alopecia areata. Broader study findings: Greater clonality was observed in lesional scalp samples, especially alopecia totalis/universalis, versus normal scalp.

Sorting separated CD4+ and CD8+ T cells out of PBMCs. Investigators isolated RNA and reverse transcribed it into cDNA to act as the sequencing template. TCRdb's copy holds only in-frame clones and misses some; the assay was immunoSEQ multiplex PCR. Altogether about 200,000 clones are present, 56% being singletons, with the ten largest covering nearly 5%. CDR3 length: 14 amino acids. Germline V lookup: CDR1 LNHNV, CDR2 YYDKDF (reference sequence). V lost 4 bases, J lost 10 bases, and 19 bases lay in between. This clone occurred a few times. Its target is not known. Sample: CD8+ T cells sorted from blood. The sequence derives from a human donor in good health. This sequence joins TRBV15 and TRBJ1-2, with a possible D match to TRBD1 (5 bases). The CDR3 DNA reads TGTGCCACCAGCAACCAGCGGGGGTATGGAGACTACACCTTC. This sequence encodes CATSNQRGYGDYTF.